This TCR beta chain appears in the sequencing data of a study of T cell repertoires in cytomegalovirus infection. Per the germline V gene, CDR1 is MGHRA and CDR2 is YSYEKL. CDR3 size: 15 residues. V trimming: 2 bases; J trimming: 2 bases; junction bases outside the gene matches: 3. Regarding this clonotype: Its antigen remains unidentified.

TCRdb processed the reads anew with MiXCR; each CDR3 protein has one entry. This table has hundreds of thousands of distinct CDR3 sequences, around 32% appearing once. The starting material was cultured CD8+ T cells from PBMCs, obtained from culture after CMV antigen stimulation. This sequence originates from a human donor in good health (CMV status not recorded). Some clones in this sample may be carry-over from other donors' samples. This chain connects TRBV4-1 to TRBJ2-5; the match to TRBD1 covers 9 bases. The CDR3 is CASSQRTGEQETQYF. CDR3 nucleotide sequence: TGCGCCAGCAGCCAAAGGACAGGGGAACAAGAGACCCAGTACTTC.